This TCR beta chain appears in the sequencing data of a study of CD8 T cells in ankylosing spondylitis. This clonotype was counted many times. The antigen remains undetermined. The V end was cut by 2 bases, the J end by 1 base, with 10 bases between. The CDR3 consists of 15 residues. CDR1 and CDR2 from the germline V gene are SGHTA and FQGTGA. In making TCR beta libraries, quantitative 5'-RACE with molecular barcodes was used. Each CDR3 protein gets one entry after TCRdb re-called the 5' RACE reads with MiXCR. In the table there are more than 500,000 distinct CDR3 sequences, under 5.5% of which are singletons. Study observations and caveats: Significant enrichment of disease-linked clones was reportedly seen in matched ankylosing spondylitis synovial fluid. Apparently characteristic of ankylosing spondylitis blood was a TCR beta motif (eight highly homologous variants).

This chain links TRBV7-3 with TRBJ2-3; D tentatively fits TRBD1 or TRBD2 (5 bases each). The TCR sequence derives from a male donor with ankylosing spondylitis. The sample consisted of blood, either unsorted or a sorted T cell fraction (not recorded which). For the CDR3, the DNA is TGTGCCAGCAGCTTACGAGGGGACGGCACAGATACGCAGTATTTT. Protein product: CASSLRGDGTDTQYF.